The 12 T cell receptor beta chains reported below all come from one sample, sequenced in a study of blood T cell repertoires in COVID-19. Only in-frame clones appear in the TCRdb table, and some are missing; sequencing was by immunoSEQ multiplex PCR. Among some 390,000 clones listed, 85% to 90% were seen once. The specimen sequenced was PBMCs or T cells enriched from blood (not recorded which). Receptors originate from a woman aged 30 to 39 who had recovered from COVID-19.

This chain joins TRBV29-1 and TRBJ2-1; D not certain. Germline V gene sequence: CDR1 SQVTM, CDR2 ANQGSEA. The CDR3 is 12 residues long. V lost 0 bases and J lost 5, with 5 bases in between. This chain's CDR3 is CSVEEINNEQFF. The CDR3, as DNA: TGCAGCGTTGAAGAAATTAACAATGAGCAGTTCTTC.

V and J are TRBV3-1 (or the pseudogene TRBV3-2) and TRBJ1-5; D uncertain. Trimming left V 0 bases short and J 7 bases short, with 7 bases between. Germline V CDR1 and CDR2: LGHDT, YNNKEL (reference sequence). The CDR3 length is 13 residues. CDR3 sequence (DNA): TGTGCCAGCAGCCAAGAGGGCTGGCAGCCCCAGCATTTT. It is translated as CASSQEGWQPQHF.

This clone was counted between two and nine times. The chain recombines TRBV27 with TRBJ2-2; D not certain. Germline V gene lookup returns CDR1 MNHEY and CDR2 SMNVEV (reference sequence). This CDR3 comprises 12 residues. The germline V and J ends were trimmed by 5 bases and 8 bases, with 9 bases remaining between them. The CDR3 is CASSPTVGELFF. In DNA form, the CDR3 reads TGTGCCAGCAGTCCCACAGTGGGGGAGCTGTTTTTT.

The rearrangement joins TRBV12-3 or TRBV12-4 to TRBJ1-1; D uncertain. The length of the CDR3 is 13 residues. V was pared by 3 bases and J by 3 bases, with 8 bases between. DNA of the CDR3: TGTGCCAGCAGTTTGGAGGTTCACACTGAAGCTTTCTTT. Translating gives CASSLEVHTEAFF.

The V and J genes are TRBV7-9 and TRBJ2-1; no reliable D call. Trimming pared 2 bases from V and 8 bases from J, leaving 7 bases between. CDR1 and CDR2 (germline): SEHNR, FQNEAQ (reference sequence). The length of the CDR3 is 12 residues. CDR3 in DNA: TGTGCCAGCAGCTTATATACGGATGAGCAGTTCTTC. Its translation is CASSLYTDEQFF.

The genes are TRBV18 and TRBJ1-4, with D hard to call. V dropped 1 base and J dropped 4 bases, with 7 bases sitting between them. This CDR3 is 14 amino acids long. The germline V gene encodes CDR1 KGHSH and CDR2 LQKENI. In DNA form, the CDR3 reads TGTGCCAGCTCACCACTAGAGGATAATGAAAAACTGTTTTTT. It encodes CASSPLEDNEKLFF.

This sequence joins TRBV4-3 and TRBJ1-4; 7 positions agree with TRBD1. J lost 8 bases, V lost 0 bases, and 6 bases had no gene match. CDR3 length equals 15 residues. Germline values: CDR1 LGHNA, CDR2 YSLEER. The CDR3 loop is CASSQETGQGEKLFF. The DNA for the CDR3 is TGCGCCAGCAGCCAAGAGACAGGGCAGGGGGAAAAACTGTTTTTT.

This clone appeared once. The genes are TRBV7-9 and TRBJ2-5; 12 bases map to TRBD2. The CDR3 consists of 16 residues. V shed 3 bases and J 7 bases; nucleotides not matched to a gene: 9. CDR1 SEHNR and CDR2 FQNEAQ come from the germline V gene (reference sequence). CDR3 residues: CASSFRTSGASPTQYF. The DNA for the CDR3 is TGTGCCAGCAGCTTCCGGACTAGCGGGGCATCCCCGACCCAGTACTTC.

The rearrangement links TRBV4-1 to TRBJ1-4; D is possibly TRBD1 (6 bases). The V gene's germline CDR1 is MGHRA and CDR2 YSYEKL. The CDR3 is 22 residues long. V shed 0 bases and J shed 7 bases, with 33 bases lying between them. The CDR3 nucleotides are TGCGCCAGCAGCCAAGACGAGGCGTTTGGGGGCCTGGGTAGAGGATGGAGTGAAAAACTGTTTTTT. Its translation: CASSQDEAFGGLGRGWSEKLFF.

This sequence joins TRBV5-1 and TRBJ1-1, with D possibly matching TRBD1 (5 bases). The germline V and J ends were trimmed by 3 bases and 4 bases, with 13 bases remaining between them. The germline gives CDR1 SGHRS, CDR2 YFSETQ. CDR3 length: 14 residues. The CDR3 here is CASSSYSGGTEAFF. DNA for the CDR3: TGCGCCAGCAGCTCGTATTCGGGGGGCACTGAAGCTTTCTTT.

This chain connects TRBV6-5 to TRBJ2-1; 8 bases are shared with TRBD2. From germline, CDR1 is MNHEY and CDR2 SVGAGI. Unmatched junction bases numbered 4, after V lost 5 bases and J lost 1 base. This CDR3 comprises 15 residues. In DNA, the CDR3 is TGTGCCAGCAGTACCGGGACTAGTTCCTACAATGAGCAGTTCTTC. Translating it yields CASSTGTSSYNEQFF.

In DNA form, the CDR3 reads TGTGCCAGCAGCCTGGGACAATCTGGAAACACCATATATTTT. Amino acids: CASSLGQSGNTIYF. This sequence joins TRBV7-9 and TRBJ1-3, with a tentative D call TRBD1 (6 bases). The germline V and J ends were trimmed by 5 bases and 1 base, with 9 bases remaining between them. Germline assignment: CDR1 SEHNR and CDR2 FQNEAQ (reference sequence). The CDR3 extends over 14 amino acids.